This is a list of T cell receptor beta chains from one sample in a study of blood T cell repertoires in COVID-19. Clones were read by immunoSEQ multiplex PCR, and TCRdb kept only the in-frame ones, dropping some. The sample records about 160,000 clones, about four fifths being singletons. The sequenced sample consisted of peripheral blood. These receptors all come from a woman over 75 with acute or convalescent COVID-19. CDR3s include the opening cysteine and the closing phenylalanine or tryptophan. Each record gives: J gene, D gene, V gene, clone size, CDR3 DNA, CDR3 protein. D genes are given only for firm matches. Clone size, where shown, is once, few, many, or a class for clones that have expanded.

TRBJ2-7 - TRBV30 - TGTGCCTGGAGTGTCGCAGGGTCCGGTTACGAGCAGTACTTC CAWSVAGSGYEQYF
TRBJ1-3 TRBD1 TRBV5-7 - TGTGCCAGCAGCTACCGGCCGGGACAGGGGACCGGAAACACCATATATTTT CASSYRPGQGTGNTIYF
TRBJ2-7 - TRBV9 - TGTGCCAGCAGCGTAGGGACTCAGGAGGTCTACGAGCAGTACTTC CASSVGTQEVYEQYF
TRBJ2-3 - TRBV27 - TGTGCCAGCGCATGGGGCGGGACGACAGATACGCAGTATTTT CASAWGGTTDTQYF
TRBJ1-5 TRBD1 TRBV28 - TGTGCCAGCAGTTACAGGGGTCAGCCCCAGCATTTT CASSYRGQPQHF
TRBJ1-2 TRBD1 TRBV7-9 - TGTGCCAGCAGCTTAGCGCTCGGACAGGAGTATGGCTACACCTTC CASSLALGQEYGYTF
TRBJ2-7 TRBD1 TRBV18 - TGTGCCAGCTCACAAGGACAGGCCGTCGTCGAGCAGTACTTC CASSQGQAVVEQYF
TRBJ2-3 TRBD1 TRBV29-1 - TGCAGCGCCAAACTGGGGACAGCCGCAGATACGCAGTATTTT CSAKLGTAADTQYF
TRBJ1-4 - TRBV6-2/TRBV6-3 - TGTGCCAGCAGTTTGCAGGGTGGCGCGAACGAAAAACTGTTTTTT CASSLQGGANEKLFF
TRBJ1-1 - TRBV12-3/TRBV12-4 few TGTGCCACCCGACGGGGGTATGACACTGAAGCTTTCTTT CATRRGYDTEAFF
TRBJ1-2 TRBD1 TRBV5-6 - TGTGCCAGCAGCTCCTCGGGACAGGGGAACTATGGCTACACCTTC CASSSSGQGNYGYTF
TRBJ1-4 TRBD1 TRBV5-5 - TGTGCCAGCAGCTCGGGCCCGACAGGGAGTGAAAAACTGTTTTTT CASSSGPTGSEKLFF
TRBJ1-5 - TRBV10-2 few TGCGCCAGCTCCCGGTCAAGCAATCAGCCCCAGCATTTT CASSRSSNQPQHF
TRBJ1-1 TRBD1 TRBV11-1 - TGTGCCAGCAGCCCCCGGGACAGGATGAACACTGAAGCTTTCTTT CASSPRDRMNTEAFF